This T cell receptor beta chain was retrieved from a study of TIL therapy for anti-PD-1-resistant metastatic lung cancer. As for the study in general: Tumors carried a median about 1.4 non-synonymous mutations per megabase. Broader study findings: Patients were highly selected, enriched for treatment-naive, never-smoker and oncogene-addicted cases.

Time point noted: pre-treatment sample, taken before nivolumab and TIL therapy. Most excised metastases sampled were pleural nodules or supraclavicular lymph nodes. Germline V lookup: CDR1 SGHRS, CDR2 YFSETQ. CDR3 length equals 16 residues. Unmatched junction bases numbered 7, after V lost 3 bases and J lost 6 bases. Comment on this clone: The antigen is not known.

The immunoSEQ assay was v3. Libraries were sequenced to 2 million to 2.5 million read pairs (survey) or roughly 5-6.5 million (deep). Generated by immunoSEQ multiplex PCR, the TCRdb table keeps only in-frame clones and is missing some. Of around 13,000 clones listed, around 69% were seen once; the top ten hold roughly 9%. This receptor was taken from a woman between 25 and 85 years old with non-small cell lung cancer. Sequencing used tumor tissue, obtained at baseline. The genes are TRBV5-1 and TRBJ2-1; TRBD2 aligns across 12 bases. The CDR3 DNA reads as TGCGCCAGCAGCTCCAAACCGACTAGCGGGGGCAATGAGCAGTTCTTC. It encodes CASSSKPTSGGNEQFF.